This is a list of T cell receptor beta chains from one sample in a study of regulatory T cells in long-lasting Graves disease. One entry per CDR3 protein, called by TCRdb with MiXCR from the multiplex PCR reads. The table records about 540,000 distinct CDR3 sequences, less than 15% of them present only once. The same data also contributed to another study, on T cells in Graves' hyperthyroidism and ophthalmopathy.

The sequenced sample was peripheral blood mononuclear cells (PBMCs), obtained at new diagnosis, from a patient treated with antithyroid drugs. These receptors were taken from a man under 40 with Graves disease. The CDR3 runs from the conserved cysteine through the conserved F or W. The D gene is left open where the match is weak. Clone size is shown for a subset of rows, as once, few, many or a class of expanded clone.

CDR3 protein	CDR3 DNA	J gene	D gene	V gene	clone size
CASSLPQSEQYF	TGTGCCAGCAGTCTCCCGCAATCGGAGCAGTACTTC	TRBJ2-7	-	TRBV12-3/TRBV12-4	many
CASSAEEGLAGFPVGYNEQFF	TGTGCCAGCAGTGCAGAGGAGGGACTAGCGGGATTTCCTGTTGGGTACAATGAGCAGTTCTTC	TRBJ2-1	TRBD2	TRBV2	many
CASSVSWVPGGNTIYF	TGTGCCAGCAGCGTATCCTGGGTCCCAGGGGGAAACACCATATATTTT	TRBJ1-3	-	TRBV9	-
CSVSGHTYEQYF	TGCAGCGTTTCGGGACACACCTACGAGCAGTACTTC	TRBJ2-7	-	TRBV29-1	few
CASSQSATSGRSEQYF	TGTGCCAGCAGCCAATCTGCGACTAGCGGGAGGAGCGAGCAGTACTTC	TRBJ2-7	TRBD2	TRBV4-2	few
CASSLSLMNRHEQFF	TGTGCCAGCAGTTTGTCACTAATGAATAGACATGAGCAGTTCTTC	TRBJ2-1	-	TRBV27	-
CAWGAGTAYEQYF	TGTGCCTGGGGGGCAGGGACGGCCTACGAGCAGTACTTC	TRBJ2-7	-	TRBV30	-
CSVGYTSGKGTQYF	TGCAGCGTTGGGTATACTAGCGGGAAGGGTACGCAGTATTTT	TRBJ2-3	TRBD2	TRBV29-1	many
CASSQGDGTPSYEQYF	TGTGCCAGCAGCCAAGGTGACGGGACCCCCTCCTACGAGCAGTACTTC	TRBJ2-7	-	TRBV3-1	many
CASRLDDGTQYF	TGTGCCAGCAGACTGGACGACGGGACCCAGTACTTC	TRBJ2-5	-	TRBV6-1	many
CASSQTTGRSGGYTF	TGTGCCAGCAGTCAGACGACAGGGAGGAGCGGCGGCTACACCTTC	TRBJ1-2	TRBD1	TRBV3-1	-
CATRDTSNQPQHF	TGTGCCACCCGGGACACTAGCAATCAGCCCCAGCATTTT	TRBJ1-5	-	TRBV19	few
CASSWEGETQYF	TGTGCCAGCAGTTGGGAGGGGGAGACCCAGTACTTC	TRBJ2-5	TRBD2	TRBV12-3/TRBV12-4	many
CASSSGTEQETQYF	TGTGCCAGCAGCTCGGGGACAGAGCAAGAGACCCAGTACTTC	TRBJ2-5	TRBD1	TRBV5-4	many
CASSPRGSRETQYF	TGTGCCAGCAGTCCTCGGGGTAGTCGAGAGACCCAGTACTTC	TRBJ2-5	-	TRBV27	many
CAISPTDARSTDTQYF	TGTGCCATCAGTCCAACGGACGCCCGGAGCACAGATACGCAGTATTTT	TRBJ2-3	-	TRBV10-3	many
CASSLELAANEQFF	TGTGCCAGCAGCCTTGAATTAGCGGCCAATGAGCAGTTCTTC	TRBJ2-1	-	TRBV14	-
CSAKVRGPIVYF	TGCAGTGCCAAGGTCCGAGGGCCAATTGTGTATTTT	TRBJ2-3	-	TRBV20-1	-
CARNRGQTGELFF	TGTGCCAGAAACAGGGGGCAAACCGGGGAGCTGTTTTTT	TRBJ2-2	TRBD1	TRBV6-4	-
CASRGDANYGYTF	TGTGCCAGCAGGGGCGATGCTAACTATGGCTACACCTTC	TRBJ1-2	-	TRBV2	many
CASSPSGSGTQYF	TGCGCCAGCAGCCCGTCGGGATCGGGTACGCAGTATTTT	TRBJ2-3	-	TRBV5-1	many
CASSSRQSINSPLHF	TGTGCCAGCAGCTCACGACAGTCAATCAATTCACCCCTCCACTTT	TRBJ1-6	-	TRBV6-1	many
CASSEFQGFGYTF	TGTGCCAGCAGTGAGTTTCAGGGGTTTGGCTACACCTTC	TRBJ1-2	-	TRBV25-1	few
CSATLNTEAFF	TGCAGCGCAACATTGAACACTGAAGCTTTCTTT	TRBJ1-1	-	TRBV29-1	many
CASSIQGDQETQYF	TGTGCCAGCAGTATCCAGGGAGACCAAGAGACCCAGTACTTC	TRBJ2-5	-	TRBV6-1	many
CASSHHRGQPTDTQYF	TGTGCCAGCAGCCACCACAGGGGCCAGCCCACAGATACGCAGTATTTT	TRBJ2-3	TRBD1	TRBV3-1	many
CSARDEGPEEFF	TGCAGTGCTAGAGATGAGGGGCCGGAGGAGTTCTTC	TRBJ2-1	-	TRBV20-1	many
CASRKREEETQYF	TGTGCCAGCAGGAAGAGGGAAGAAGAGACCCAGTACTTC	TRBJ2-5	-	TRBV13	many
CASVGFGGDKEQYF	TGTGCCAGCGTCGGGTTCGGTGGGGATAAGGAGCAGTACTTC	TRBJ2-7	-	TRBV12-3/TRBV12-4	many
CASSQVAYDHKQAQYF	TGCGCCAGCAGCCAAGTCGCCTATGACCACAAACAAGCGCAGTACTTC	TRBJ2-7	-	TRBV4-1	few
CASSLLGEQPQHF	TGTGCCAGCAGCCTACTAGGGGAGCAGCCCCAGCATTTT	TRBJ1-5	-	TRBV7-9	few
CASSGGRAKNIQYF	TGTGCCAGCAGTGGCGGGAGGGCCAAAAACATTCAGTACTTC	TRBJ2-4	TRBD2	TRBV27	many
CASSQGPREDEQFF	TGCGCCAGCAGCCAGGGCCCTCGAGAGGATGAGCAGTTCTTC	TRBJ2-1	-	TRBV4-1	few
CASSHRDWHFYEQYF	TGCGCCAGCAGCCACAGGGACTGGCACTTCTACGAGCAGTACTTC	TRBJ2-7	-	TRBV4-1	few
CASSPDGVRGYTF	TGTGCCAGCAGCCCGGACGGGGTTCGCGGCTACACCTTC	TRBJ1-2	-	TRBV2	many
CATSDQGADTGELFF	TGTGCCACCAGTGACCAGGGGGCCGACACCGGGGAGCTGTTTTTT	TRBJ2-2	TRBD1	TRBV24-1	once
CASSAPGLAGGLTGKLFF	TGTGCCAGCAGTGCTCCAGGACTAGCGGGAGGACTCACCGGGAAGCTGTTTTTT	TRBJ2-2	TRBD2	TRBV6-1	-
CASTATGAETQYF	TGTGCCAGCACCGCGACAGGGGCGGAGACCCAGTACTTC	TRBJ2-5	TRBD1	TRBV6-1	many
CASGPSRWVYEQFF	TGTGCCAGCGGCCCTTCCCGGTGGGTTTATGAGCAGTTCTTC	TRBJ2-1	-	TRBV27	many
CASRTSGRGTDTQYF	TGCGCCAGCAGGACTAGCGGGAGGGGCACAGATACGCAGTATTTT	TRBJ2-3	TRBD2	TRBV5-1	many